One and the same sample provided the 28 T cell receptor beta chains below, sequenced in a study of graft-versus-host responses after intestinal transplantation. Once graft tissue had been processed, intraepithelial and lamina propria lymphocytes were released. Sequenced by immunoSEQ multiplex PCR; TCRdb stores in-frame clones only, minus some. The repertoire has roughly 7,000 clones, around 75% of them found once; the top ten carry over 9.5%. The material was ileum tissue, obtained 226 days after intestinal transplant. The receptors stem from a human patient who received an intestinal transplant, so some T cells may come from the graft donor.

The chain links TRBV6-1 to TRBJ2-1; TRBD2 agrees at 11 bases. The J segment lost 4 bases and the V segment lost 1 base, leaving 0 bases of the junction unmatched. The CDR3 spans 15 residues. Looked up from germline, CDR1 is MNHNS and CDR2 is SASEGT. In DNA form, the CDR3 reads TGTGCCAGCAGTGAAGTAGCGGGAGGGTACAATGAGCAGTTCTTC. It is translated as CASSEVAGGYNEQFF.

This CDR3 is CASSLYHLVTSSYEQYF. As DNA, the CDR3 is TGTGCCAGCAGCTTATACCACCTCGTCACTAGTTCCTACGAGCAGTACTTC. This rearrangement joins TRBV11-2 to TRBJ2-7, with D possibly matching TRBD2 (5 bases). The germline V gene has CDR1 SGHAT and CDR2 FQNNGV. The CDR3 extends over 17 amino acids. Trimming left V 2 bases short and J 1 base short, with 18 bases between.

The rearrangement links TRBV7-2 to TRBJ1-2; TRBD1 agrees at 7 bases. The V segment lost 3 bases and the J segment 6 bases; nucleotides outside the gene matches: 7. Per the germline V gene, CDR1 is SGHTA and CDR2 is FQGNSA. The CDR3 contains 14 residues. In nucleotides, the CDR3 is TGTGCCAGCAGCTTCCCCGGGACAGTCGATGGCTACACCTTC. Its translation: CASSFPGTVDGYTF.

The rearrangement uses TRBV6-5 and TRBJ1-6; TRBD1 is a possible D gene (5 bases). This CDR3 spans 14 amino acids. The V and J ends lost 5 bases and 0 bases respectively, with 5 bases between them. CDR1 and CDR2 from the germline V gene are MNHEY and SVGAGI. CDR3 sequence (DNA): TGTGCCAGCAGTGACAGCTCCTATAATTCACCCCTCCACTTT. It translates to CASSDSSYNSPLHF.

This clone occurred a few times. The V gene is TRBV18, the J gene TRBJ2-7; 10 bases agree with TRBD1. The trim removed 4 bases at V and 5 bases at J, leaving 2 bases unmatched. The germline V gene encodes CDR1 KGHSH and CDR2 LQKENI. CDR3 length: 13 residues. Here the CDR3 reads CASSRTGGDEQYF. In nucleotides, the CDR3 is TGTGCCAGCTCACGGACAGGGGGAGACGAGCAGTACTTC.

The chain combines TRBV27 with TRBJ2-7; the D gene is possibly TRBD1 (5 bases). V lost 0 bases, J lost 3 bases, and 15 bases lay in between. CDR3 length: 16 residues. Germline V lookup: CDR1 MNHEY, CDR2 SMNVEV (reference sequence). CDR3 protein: CASSLSSPQGYYEQYF. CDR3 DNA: TGTGCCAGCAGTTTATCGTCTCCCCAGGGCTACTACGAGCAGTACTTC.

CDR3 in DNA: TGTGCCAGCAGCTCCGGGAGGGAGGCAGCTTATGGCTACACCTTC. Its protein is CASSSGREAAYGYTF. This rearrangement joins TRBV7-2 to TRBJ1-2; D ambiguous. V lost 4 bases, J lost 5 bases, and 17 bases lay in between. This CDR3 has 15 amino acids. Germline CDR1 SGHTA, CDR2 FQGNSA.

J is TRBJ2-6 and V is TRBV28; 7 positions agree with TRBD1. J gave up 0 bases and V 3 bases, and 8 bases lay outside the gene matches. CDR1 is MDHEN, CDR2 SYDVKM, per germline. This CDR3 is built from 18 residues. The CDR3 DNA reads TGTGCCAGCAGTTTTAATGGACAGGTTAGCTCTGGGGCCAACGTCCTGACTTTC. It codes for CASSFNGQVSSGANVLTF.

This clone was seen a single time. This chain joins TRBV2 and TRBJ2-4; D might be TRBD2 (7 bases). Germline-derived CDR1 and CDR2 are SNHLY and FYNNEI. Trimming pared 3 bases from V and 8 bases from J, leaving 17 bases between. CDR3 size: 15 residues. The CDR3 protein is CASSEGRGARDIQYF. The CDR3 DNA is TGTGCCAGCAGTGAGGGACGGGGGGCCAGGGACATTCAGTACTTC.

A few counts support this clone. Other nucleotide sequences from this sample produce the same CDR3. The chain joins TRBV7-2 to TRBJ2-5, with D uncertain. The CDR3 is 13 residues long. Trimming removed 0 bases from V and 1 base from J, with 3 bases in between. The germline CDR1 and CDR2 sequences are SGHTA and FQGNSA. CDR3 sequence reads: CASSLARQETQYF. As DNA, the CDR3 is TGTGCCAGCAGCTTAGCCCGCCAAGAGACCCAGTACTTC.

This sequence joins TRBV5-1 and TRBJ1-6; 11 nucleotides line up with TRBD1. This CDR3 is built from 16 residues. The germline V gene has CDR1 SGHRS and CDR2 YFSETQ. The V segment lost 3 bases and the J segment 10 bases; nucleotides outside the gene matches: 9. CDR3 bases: TGCGCCAGCAGCTCATGGCCGGACAGGGGGCGATCACCCCTCCACTTT. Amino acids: CASSSWPDRGRSPLHF.

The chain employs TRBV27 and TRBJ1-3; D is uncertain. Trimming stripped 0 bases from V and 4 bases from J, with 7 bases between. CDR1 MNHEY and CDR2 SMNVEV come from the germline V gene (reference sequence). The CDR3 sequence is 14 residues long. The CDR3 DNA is TGTGCCAGCAGTTTATCGGGCAGGGGAAACACCATATATTTT. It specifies CASSLSGRGNTIYF.

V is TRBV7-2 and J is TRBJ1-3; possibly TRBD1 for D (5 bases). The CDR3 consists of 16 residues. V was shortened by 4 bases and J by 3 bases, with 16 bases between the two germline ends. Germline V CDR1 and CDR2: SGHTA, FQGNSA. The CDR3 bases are TGTGCCAGCAGCTCCAACGTCGGGGGGTTTGGAAACACCATATATTTT. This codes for CASSSNVGGFGNTIYF.

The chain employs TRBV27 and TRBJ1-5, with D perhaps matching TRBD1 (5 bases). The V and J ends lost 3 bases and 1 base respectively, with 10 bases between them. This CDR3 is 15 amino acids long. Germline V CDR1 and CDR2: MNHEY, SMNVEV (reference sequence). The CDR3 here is CASSFGGSSNQPQHF. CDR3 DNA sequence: TGTGCCAGCAGTTTTGGGGGGAGCAGCAATCAGCCCCAGCATTTT.

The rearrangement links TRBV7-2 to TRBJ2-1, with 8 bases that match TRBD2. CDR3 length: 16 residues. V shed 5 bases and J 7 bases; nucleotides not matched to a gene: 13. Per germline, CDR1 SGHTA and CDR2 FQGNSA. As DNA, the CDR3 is TGTGCCAGCAGCGCCACTAGCGGCCTCGGGGGGAATGAGCAGTTCTTC. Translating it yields CASSATSGLGGNEQFF.

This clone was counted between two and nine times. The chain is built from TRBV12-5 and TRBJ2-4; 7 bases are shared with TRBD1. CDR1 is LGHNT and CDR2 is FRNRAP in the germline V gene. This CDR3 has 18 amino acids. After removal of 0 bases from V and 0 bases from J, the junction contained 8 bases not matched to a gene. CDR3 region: CASGLVFFPGGAKNIQYF. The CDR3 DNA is TGTGCTAGTGGTTTGGTATTTTTTCCAGGGGGAGCCAAAAACATTCAGTACTTC.

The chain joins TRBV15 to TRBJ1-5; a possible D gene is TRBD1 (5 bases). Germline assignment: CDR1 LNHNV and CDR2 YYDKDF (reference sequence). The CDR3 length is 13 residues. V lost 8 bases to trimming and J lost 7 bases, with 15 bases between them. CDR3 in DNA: TGTGCCACCGCATCGGACACACGCCAGCCCCAGCATTTT. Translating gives CATASDTRQPQHF.

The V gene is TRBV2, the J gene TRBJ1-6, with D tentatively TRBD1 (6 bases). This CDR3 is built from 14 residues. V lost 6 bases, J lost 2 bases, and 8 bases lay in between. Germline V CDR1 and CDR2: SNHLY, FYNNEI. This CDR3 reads CASRGGTYNSPLHF. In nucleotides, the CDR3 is TGTGCCAGCAGAGGGGGAACCTATAATTCACCCCTCCACTTT.

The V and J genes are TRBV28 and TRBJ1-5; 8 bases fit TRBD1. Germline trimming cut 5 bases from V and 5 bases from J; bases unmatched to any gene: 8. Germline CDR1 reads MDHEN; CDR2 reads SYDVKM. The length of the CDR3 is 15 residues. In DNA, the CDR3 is TGTGCCAGCAGTCCGTGGACAGGGATCGATCAGCCCCAGCATTTT. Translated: CASSPWTGIDQPQHF.

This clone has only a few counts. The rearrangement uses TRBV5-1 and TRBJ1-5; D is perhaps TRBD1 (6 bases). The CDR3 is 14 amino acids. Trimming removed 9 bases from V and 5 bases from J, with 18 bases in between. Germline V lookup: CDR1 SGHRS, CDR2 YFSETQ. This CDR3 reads CATPPRGWDQPQHF. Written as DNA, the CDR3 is TGCGCCACCCCCCCCAGGGGATGGGATCAGCCCCAGCATTTT.

The CDR3 DNA follows: TGCGCCAGCAGTCCCGGGACTAGCTCCTACGAGCAGTACTTC. Residues: CASSPGTSSYEQYF. V usage is TRBV10-2 and J usage is TRBJ2-7, with 8 bases aligning to TRBD2. With V trimmed by 5 bases and J by 0 bases, 3 bases remained unmatched. Germline loops: CDR1 WSHSY, CDR2 SAAADI. The CDR3 is 14 amino acids.

CDR3: CASARHMNTEAFF. CDR3 coding DNA: TGCGCCAGCGCGCGACATATGAACACTGAAGCTTTCTTT. The chain is built from TRBV10-1 and TRBJ1-1; D is uncertain. The CDR3 has 13 residues. Trimming removed 8 bases from V and 0 bases from J, with 10 bases in between. CDR1 and CDR2 from the germline V gene are WNHNN and SYGVQD (reference sequence).

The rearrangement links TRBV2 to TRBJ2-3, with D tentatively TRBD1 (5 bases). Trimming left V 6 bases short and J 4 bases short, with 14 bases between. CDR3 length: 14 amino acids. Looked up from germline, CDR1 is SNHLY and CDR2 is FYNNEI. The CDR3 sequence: CASSDSDRPDTQYF. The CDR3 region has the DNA TGTGCCAGCAGCGACAGTGATAGACCAGATACGCAGTATTTT. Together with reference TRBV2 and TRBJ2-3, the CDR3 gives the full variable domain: EPEVTQTPSHQVTQMGQEVILRCVPISNHLYFYWYRQILGQKVEFLVSFYNNEISEKSEIFDDQFSVERPDGSNFTLKIRSTKLEDSAMYFCASSDSDRPDTQYFGPGTRLTVL.

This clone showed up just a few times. This CDR3 reads CASSEGTDNSPLHF. CDR3 DNA sequence: TGTGCCAGCAGTGAAGGGACAGATAATTCACCCCTCCACTTT. The chain is built from TRBV6-1 and TRBJ1-6; TRBD1 is a possible D gene (6 bases). V lost 1 base and J lost 5, with 6 bases in between. Germline CDR1 MNHNS, CDR2 SASEGT. The CDR3 has 14 residues.

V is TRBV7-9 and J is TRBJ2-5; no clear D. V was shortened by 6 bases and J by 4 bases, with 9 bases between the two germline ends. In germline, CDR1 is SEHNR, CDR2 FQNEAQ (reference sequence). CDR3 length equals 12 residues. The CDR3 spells CASRNLGETQYF. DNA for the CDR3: TGTGCCAGCAGGAATCTAGGAGAGACCCAGTACTTC.

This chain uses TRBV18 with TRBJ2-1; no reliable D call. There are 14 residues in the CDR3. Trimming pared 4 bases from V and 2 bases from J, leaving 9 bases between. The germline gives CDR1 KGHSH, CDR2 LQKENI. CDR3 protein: CASSRYDTYNEQFF. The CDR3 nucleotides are TGTGCCAGCTCACGATACGACACCTACAATGAGCAGTTCTTC.

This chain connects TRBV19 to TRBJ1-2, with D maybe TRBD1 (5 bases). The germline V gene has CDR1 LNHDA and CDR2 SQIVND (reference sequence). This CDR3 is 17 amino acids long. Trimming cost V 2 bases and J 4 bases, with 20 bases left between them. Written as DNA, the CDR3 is TGTGCCAGTAGTATATTATGGTCTTGGGAGGGGCTCTATGGCTACACCTTC. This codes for CASSILWSWEGLYGYTF. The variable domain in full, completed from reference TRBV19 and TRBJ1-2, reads DGGITQSPKYLFRKEGQNVTLSCEQNLNHDAMYWYRQDPGQGLRLIYYSQIVNDFQKGDIAEGYSVSREKKESFPLTVTSAQKNPTAFYLCASSILWSWEGLYGYTFGSGTRLTVV.

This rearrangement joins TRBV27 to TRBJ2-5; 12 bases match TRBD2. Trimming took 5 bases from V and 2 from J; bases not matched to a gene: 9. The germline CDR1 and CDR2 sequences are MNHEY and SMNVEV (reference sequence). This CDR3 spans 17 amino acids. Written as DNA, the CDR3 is TGTGCCAGCAGTCGGACTAGCGGGAACCTTAAACAAGAGACCCAGTACTTC. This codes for CASSRTSGNLKQETQYF.